Below are 22 T cell receptor beta chains sequenced from a single sample in a study of T-cell memory formation after mild COVID-19. One entry per CDR3 protein results from TCRdb running MiXCR on the 5' RACE reads. The sample has roughly 380,000 distinct CDR3 sequences, 25% to 30% seen once. Sequencing was carried out using PBMCs or a T cell subset sorted from them (not recorded which). All receptors derive from an adult woman who had mild COVID-19 (a few samples of this study predate the infection). Cell type and time point are not known.

This clonotype was counted between two and nine times. The chain links TRBV30 to TRBJ1-5; D gene unclear. Trimming cost V 2 bases and J 3 bases, with 8 bases left between them. This CDR3 contains 13 residues. Germline V gene lookup returns CDR1 GTSNPN and CDR2 SVGIG (reference sequence). The chain's CDR3 is CAWSRQFNQPQHF. As DNA, the CDR3 is TGTGCCTGGAGTCGCCAATTCAATCAGCCCCAGCATTTT.

This clonotype was seen only a few times. The chain is built from TRBV20-1 and TRBJ2-4; 10 bases line up with TRBD2. From germline, CDR1 is DFQATT and CDR2 SNEGSKA (reference sequence). CDR3 length: 15 residues. Unmatched junction bases numbered 6, after V lost 5 bases and J lost 2 bases. The DNA for the CDR3 is TGCAGTGCTTATTCAGCGGGAGGGTCCAAAAACATTCAGTACTTC. This encodes CSAYSAGGSKNIQYF.

This clonotype was seen only a few times. The chain carries TRBV7-2 and TRBJ2-3; D is undetermined. Germline values: CDR1 SGHTA, CDR2 FQGNSA. Trimming took 3 bases from V and 5 from J, leaving 3 bases between them. This CDR3 contains 11 residues. The CDR3 DNA reads TGTGCCAGCAGCTTTGTAGATACGCAGTATTTT. Protein sequence: CASSFVDTQYF.

The rearrangement joins TRBV7-6 to TRBJ2-7; 13 bases map to TRBD2. This CDR3 is built from 15 residues. Germline CDR1 and CDR2: SGHVS and FNYEAQ. With 6 bases clipped from V and 2 bases from J, the junction kept 4 bases outside the gene matches. In nucleotides, the CDR3 is TGTGCCAGCAGTCCGACTAGCGGGAGGACCTACGAGCAGTACTTC. Translating it yields CASSPTSGRTYEQYF.

This clonotype was seen only a few times. The gene calls are TRBV7-2 and TRBJ2-1, with TRBD2 matching 12 bases. V gave up 2 bases and J gave up 7 bases; unmatched junction bases: 6. This CDR3 spans 16 amino acids. Germline CDR1 is SGHTA and CDR2 is FQGNSA. DNA of the CDR3: TGTGCCAGCAGCTTATCCCTAGCGGGGGGGCAGAATGAGCAGTTCTTC. It encodes CASSLSLAGGQNEQFF.

This clonotype was observed a handful of times. The chain links TRBV7-3 to TRBJ2-2, with 11 bases lining up with TRBD2. CDR1 is SGHTA, CDR2 FQGTGA, per germline. The CDR3 runs to 18 residues. V was clipped by 3 bases and J by 3 bases; unmatched bases: 9. CDR3 sequence: CASSFVAGGLDHTGELFF. CDR3 nucleotides: TGTGCCAGCAGCTTCGTAGCGGGGGGGCTCGATCACACCGGGGAGCTGTTTTTT. The variable domain in full, with the rest retrieved from reference TRBV7-3 and TRBJ2-2, is GAGVSQTPSNKVTEKGKYVELRCDPISGHTALYWYRQSLGQGPEFLIYFQGTGAADDSGLPNDRFFAVRPEGSVSTLKIQRTERGDSAVYLCASSFVAGGLDHTGELFFGEGSRLTVL.

V usage is TRBV7-6 and J usage is TRBJ1-4; 11 bases are shared with TRBD1. CDR3 size: 15 residues. Per the germline V gene, CDR1 is SGHVS and CDR2 is FNYEAQ. With 1 base clipped from V and 6 bases from J, the junction kept 1 base outside the gene matches. The CDR3 here is CASSLGTGGDEKLFF. CDR3 sequence (DNA): TGTGCCAGCAGCTTAGGGACAGGGGGCGATGAAAAACTGTTTTTT.

The V call is TRBV20-1, the J call TRBJ2-1, with D perhaps matching TRBD2 (6 bases). Germline V gives CDR1 DFQATT, CDR2 SNEGSKA (reference sequence). V was clipped by 1 base and J by 3 bases, with 10 bases between them. This CDR3 is 14 amino acids long. In DNA, the CDR3 is TGCAGTGCTAGAGGGCTGCGGGGCTACAATGAGCAGTTCTTC. As protein: CSARGLRGYNEQFF.

This clonotype was detected only once. The V and J genes are TRBV24-1 and TRBJ1-2; TRBD1 aligns across 8 bases. From germline, CDR1 is KGHDR and CDR2 SFDVKD. The V gene end was trimmed by 6 bases and the J gene end by 8 bases; junction bases not matched to a gene: 7. CDR3 length: 13 residues. This chain's CDR3 is CATSLTGARGYTF. CDR3 DNA: TGTGCCACCAGTTTGACAGGGGCGAGAGGCTACACCTTC.

This clonotype was detected a few times. The chain carries TRBV9 and TRBJ2-2, with 8 bases matching TRBD2. The CDR3 contains 17 residues. J gave up 4 bases and V 4 bases, and 12 bases lay outside the gene matches. Germline-derived CDR1 and CDR2 are SGDLS and YYNGEE. CDR3 region: CASSTPKTGGATGELFF. As DNA, the CDR3 is TGTGCCAGCAGCACCCCTAAGACCGGGGGGGCCACCGGGGAGCTGTTTTTT.

This clonotype occurred a few times. V gene TRBV6-2 or TRBV6-3 combines with J gene TRBJ2-6; D unresolved. The ends were cut back, 6 bases at V and 2 bases at J, with 14 bases in the middle. Germline V CDR1 and CDR2: MNHEY, SVGEGT. This CDR3 contains 16 residues. CDR3 nucleotides: TGTGCCAGCAGCCGAGAACAACTTCCTGGGGCCAACGTCCTGACTTTC. Translation: CASSREQLPGANVLTF.

This chain uses TRBV2 with TRBJ2-4; no clear D gene. V dropped 9 bases and J dropped 0 bases, with 9 bases sitting between them. The germline V gene has CDR1 SNHLY and CDR2 FYNNEI. The CDR3 covers 13 residues. The CDR3 sequence: CASVDKAKNIQYF. The CDR3 bases are TGTGCCAGTGTGGATAAAGCCAAAAACATTCAGTACTTC.

The chain is built from TRBV7-2 and TRBJ2-5, with 8 bases fitting TRBD2. In germline, CDR1 is SGHTA, CDR2 FQGNSA. The ends lost 1 base at V and 9 bases at J; junction bases unmatched: 10. The CDR3 covers 15 residues. The CDR3 loop is CASSLDTSGDLPQYF. DNA for the CDR3: TGTGCCAGCAGCTTAGATACTAGCGGCGACCTGCCCCAGTACTTC. Filled out from reference TRBV7-2 and TRBJ2-5, the complete variable domain reads GAGVSQSPSNKVTEKGKDVELRCDPISGHTALYWYRQSLGQGLEFLIYFQGNSAPDKSGLPSDRFSAERTGGSVSTLTIQRTQQEDSAVYLCASSLDTSGDLPQYFGPGTRLLVL.

This clonotype has a handful of counts. The chain is built from TRBV7-3 and TRBJ2-2, with 7 bases matching TRBD2. J was trimmed by 5 bases and V by 1 base; bases with no gene match: 7. The CDR3 is 16 amino acids. CDR1 and CDR2 (germline): SGHTA, FQGTGA. DNA for the CDR3: TGTGCCAGCAGCTTAATGGCGGGAGTGGGGACCGGGGAGCTGTTTTTT. It encodes CASSLMAGVGTGELFF.

The rearrangement links TRBV5-1 to TRBJ2-3, with 7 positions matching TRBD1. Trimming cost V 2 bases and J 5 bases; bases outside gene matches: 14. The CDR3 contains 17 residues. CDR1 and CDR2 (germline): SGHRS, YFSETQ. CDR3 amino acids: CASSFGGQVNAIDTQYF. As DNA, the CDR3 is TGCGCCAGCAGCTTTGGTGGACAGGTCAACGCCATAGATACGCAGTATTTT.

This sequence joins TRBV9 and TRBJ1-5; a weak D match, TRBD1 (6 bases). The CDR3 totals 15 residues. Trimming left V 3 bases short and J 6 bases short, with 16 bases between. Germline V gives CDR1 SGDLS, CDR2 YYNGEE. In nucleotides, the CDR3 is TGTGCCAGCAGCGCAGAACAGGGCGGGACTCAGCCCCAGCATTTT. It codes for CASSAEQGGTQPQHF.

The chain combines TRBV12-3 or TRBV12-4 with TRBJ2-7; D is ambiguous. The CDR3 has 11 residues. V dropped 3 bases and J dropped 3 bases, with 3 bases sitting between them. The CDR3 bases are TGTGCCAGCAGTTTTTACTACGAGCAGTACTTC. Its protein product is CASSFYYEQYF.

A few counts support this clonotype. The chain recombines TRBV20-1 with TRBJ2-1, with no clear D. The CDR3 spans 14 residues. The V gene's germline CDR1 is DFQATT and CDR2 SNEGSKA (reference sequence). V was cut by 0 bases and J by 0 bases, with 6 bases left in between. CDR3 DNA sequence: TGCAGTGCTAGAGAGAGTGGCTCCTACAATGAGCAGTTCTTC. It translates to CSARESGSYNEQFF.

In this sample, this clonotype turned up once. The chain joins TRBV3-1 to TRBJ2-1, with D uncertain. There are 13 residues in the CDR3. CDR1 is LGHDT and CDR2 is YNNKEL in the germline V gene (reference sequence). The V gene lost 1 base and the J gene lost 7 bases, with 8 bases spanning the gap. CDR3 DNA: TGTGCCAGCAGCCAAGTCCCCAGGAATGAGCAGTTCTTC. Translated: CASSQVPRNEQFF.

The V call is TRBV2, the J call TRBJ2-7; the match to TRBD1 covers 7 bases. This CDR3 region has 17 residues. J lost 4 bases, V lost 7 bases, and 19 bases had no gene match. The germline gives CDR1 SNHLY, CDR2 FYNNEI. The CDR3 DNA reads TGTGCCAGCAACCATAGACAGGGAGCGAGAGTCTTTTACGAGCAGTACTTC. Translating gives CASNHRQGARVFYEQYF.

V usage is TRBV7-9 and J usage is TRBJ2-1; 10 positions agree with TRBD2. Germline trimming cut 1 base from V and 9 bases from J; bases unmatched to any gene: 6. The germline CDR1 and CDR2 sequences are SEHNR and FQNEAQ (reference sequence). CDR3 length equals 15 residues. CDR3 in amino acids: CASSLERGGLSEQFF. The CDR3 coding sequence is TGTGCCAGCAGCTTAGAGCGGGGGGGCCTTAGTGAGCAGTTCTTC.

The rearrangement uses TRBV28 and TRBJ2-7; TRBD1 agrees at 8 bases. V lost 6 bases, J lost 1 base, and 5 bases stayed unmatched. The CDR3 extends over 14 amino acids. Germline loops: CDR1 MDHEN, CDR2 SYDVKM. The CDR3 loop reads CASSDRGFSYEQYF. The CDR3 bases are TGTGCCAGCAGCGACAGGGGATTTTCCTACGAGCAGTACTTC.